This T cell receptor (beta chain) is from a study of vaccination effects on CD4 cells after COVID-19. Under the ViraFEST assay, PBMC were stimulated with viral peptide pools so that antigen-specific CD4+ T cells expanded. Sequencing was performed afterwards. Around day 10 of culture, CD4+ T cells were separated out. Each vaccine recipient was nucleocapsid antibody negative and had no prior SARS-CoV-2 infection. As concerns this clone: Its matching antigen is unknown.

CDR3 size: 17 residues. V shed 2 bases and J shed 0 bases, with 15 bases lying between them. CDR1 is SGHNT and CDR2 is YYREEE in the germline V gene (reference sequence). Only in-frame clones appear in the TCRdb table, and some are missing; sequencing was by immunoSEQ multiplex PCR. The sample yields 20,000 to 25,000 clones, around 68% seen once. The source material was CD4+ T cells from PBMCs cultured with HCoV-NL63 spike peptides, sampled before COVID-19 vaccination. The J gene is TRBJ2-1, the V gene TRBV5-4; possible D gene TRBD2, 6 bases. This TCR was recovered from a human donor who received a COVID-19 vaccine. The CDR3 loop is CASSLGLPGSSYNEQFF. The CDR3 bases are TGTGCCAGCAGCTTAGGCCTCCCCGGGAGCTCCTACAATGAGCAGTTCTTC.